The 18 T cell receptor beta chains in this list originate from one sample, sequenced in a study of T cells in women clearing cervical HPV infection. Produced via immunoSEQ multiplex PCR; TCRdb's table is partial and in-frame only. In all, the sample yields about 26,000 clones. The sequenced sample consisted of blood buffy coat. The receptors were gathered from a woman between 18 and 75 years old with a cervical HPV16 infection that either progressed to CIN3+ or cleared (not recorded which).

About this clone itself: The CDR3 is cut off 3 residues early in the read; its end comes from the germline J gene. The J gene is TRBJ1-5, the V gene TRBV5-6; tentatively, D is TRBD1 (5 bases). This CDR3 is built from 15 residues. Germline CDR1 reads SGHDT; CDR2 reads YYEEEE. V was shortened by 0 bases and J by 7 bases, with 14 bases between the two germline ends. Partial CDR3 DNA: TGTGCCAGCAGCTTGGGAGAGGGGTTAATACAGCCC. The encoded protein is CASSLGEGLIQP. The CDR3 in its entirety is CASSLGEGLIQPQHF.

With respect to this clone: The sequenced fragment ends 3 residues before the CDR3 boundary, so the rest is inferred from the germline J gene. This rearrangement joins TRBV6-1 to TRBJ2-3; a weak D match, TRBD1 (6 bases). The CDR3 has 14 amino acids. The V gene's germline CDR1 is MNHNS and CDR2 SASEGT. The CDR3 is CASSVVQGQETQYF. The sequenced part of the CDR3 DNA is TGTGCCAGCAGTGTTGTCCAGGGGCAAGAGACG.

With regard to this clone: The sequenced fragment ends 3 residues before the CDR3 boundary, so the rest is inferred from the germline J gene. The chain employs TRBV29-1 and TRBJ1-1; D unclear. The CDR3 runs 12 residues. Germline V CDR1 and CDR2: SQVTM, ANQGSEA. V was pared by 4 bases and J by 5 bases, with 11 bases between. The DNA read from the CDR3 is TGCAGCGTTGGTGAGGGCGGGACTGAA. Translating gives CSVGEGGTE. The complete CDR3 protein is CSVGEGGTEAFF.

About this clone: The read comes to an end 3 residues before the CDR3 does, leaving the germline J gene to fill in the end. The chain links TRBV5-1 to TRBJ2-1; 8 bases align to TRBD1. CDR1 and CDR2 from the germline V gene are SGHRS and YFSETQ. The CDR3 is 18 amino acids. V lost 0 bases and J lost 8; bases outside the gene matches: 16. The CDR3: CASSLGAKTGADLDEQFF. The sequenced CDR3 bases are TGCGCCAGCAGCTTGGGGGCCAAGACAGGGGCAGATTTGGATGAG.

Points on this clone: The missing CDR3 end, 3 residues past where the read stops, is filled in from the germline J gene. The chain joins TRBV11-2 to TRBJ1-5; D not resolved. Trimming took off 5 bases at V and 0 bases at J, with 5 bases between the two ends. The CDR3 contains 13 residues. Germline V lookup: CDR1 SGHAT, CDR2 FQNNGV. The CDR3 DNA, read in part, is TGTGCCAGCAGCCCTAATAGCAATCAGCCC. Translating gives CASSPNSNQP. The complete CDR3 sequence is CASSPNSNQPQHF.

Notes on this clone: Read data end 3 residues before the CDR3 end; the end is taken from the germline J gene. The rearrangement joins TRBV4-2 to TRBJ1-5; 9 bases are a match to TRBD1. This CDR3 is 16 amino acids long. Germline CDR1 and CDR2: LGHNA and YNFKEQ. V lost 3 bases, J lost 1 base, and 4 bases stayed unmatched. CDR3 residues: CASSQGTGNSNQPQHF. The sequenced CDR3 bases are TGTGCCAGCAGCCAGGGGACAGGGAACAGCAATCAGCCC.

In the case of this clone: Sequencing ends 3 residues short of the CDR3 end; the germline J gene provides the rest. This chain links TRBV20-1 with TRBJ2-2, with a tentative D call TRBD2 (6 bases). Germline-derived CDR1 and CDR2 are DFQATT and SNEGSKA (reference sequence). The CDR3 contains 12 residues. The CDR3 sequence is CSAPLDGGKLFF. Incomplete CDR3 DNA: TGCAGTGCTCCTCTAGACGGGGGAAAG.

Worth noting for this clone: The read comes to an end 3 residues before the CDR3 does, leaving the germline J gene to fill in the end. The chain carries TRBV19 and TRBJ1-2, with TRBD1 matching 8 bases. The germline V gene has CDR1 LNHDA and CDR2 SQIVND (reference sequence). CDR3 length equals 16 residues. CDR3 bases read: TGTGCCAGTAGTATAGATTCGGCAGGGGGCGCGAATGAC. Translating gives CASSIDSAGGAND. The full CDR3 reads CASSIDSAGGANDYTF. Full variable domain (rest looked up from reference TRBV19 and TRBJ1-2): DGGITQSPKYLFRKEGQNVTLSCEQNLNHDAMYWYRQDPGQGLRLIYYSQIVNDFQKGDIAEGYSVSREKKESFPLTVTSAQKNPTAFYLCASSIDSAGGANDYTFGSGTRLTVV.

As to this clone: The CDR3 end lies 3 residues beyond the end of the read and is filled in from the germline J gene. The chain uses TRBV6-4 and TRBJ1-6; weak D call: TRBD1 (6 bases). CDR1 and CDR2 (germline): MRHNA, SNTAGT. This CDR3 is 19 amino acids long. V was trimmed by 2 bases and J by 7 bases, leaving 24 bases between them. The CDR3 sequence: CASSDLRRKGGGWNSPLHF. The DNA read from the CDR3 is TGTGCCAGCAGTGACCTCCGAAGGAAAGGGGGTGGTTGGAATTCACCC.

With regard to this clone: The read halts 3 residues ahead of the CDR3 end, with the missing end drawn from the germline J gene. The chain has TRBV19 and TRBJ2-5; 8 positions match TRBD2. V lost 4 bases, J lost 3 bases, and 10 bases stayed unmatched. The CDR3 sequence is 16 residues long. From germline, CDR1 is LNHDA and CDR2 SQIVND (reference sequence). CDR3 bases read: TGTGCCAGTAGTACCTCGGGCGCGCGGGGGGAAGAGACC. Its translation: CASSTSGARGEET. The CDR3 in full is CASSTSGARGEETQYF.

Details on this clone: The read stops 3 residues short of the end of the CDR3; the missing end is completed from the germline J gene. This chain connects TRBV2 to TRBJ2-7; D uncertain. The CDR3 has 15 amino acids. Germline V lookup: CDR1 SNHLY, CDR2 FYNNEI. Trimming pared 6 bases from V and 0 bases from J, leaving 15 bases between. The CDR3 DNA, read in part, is TGTGCCAGCAGCAAAACAGTCCAAAGCTCCTACGAG. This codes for CASSKTVQSSYE. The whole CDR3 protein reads CASSKTVQSSYEQYF.

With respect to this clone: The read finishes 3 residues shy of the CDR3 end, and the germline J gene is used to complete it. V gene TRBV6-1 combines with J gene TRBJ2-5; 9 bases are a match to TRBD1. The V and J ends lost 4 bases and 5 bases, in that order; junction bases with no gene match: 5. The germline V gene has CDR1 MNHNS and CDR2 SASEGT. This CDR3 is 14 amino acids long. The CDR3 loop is CASSVGQGWETQYF. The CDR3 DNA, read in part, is TGTGCCAGCAGTGTTGGACAGGGGTGGGAGACC.

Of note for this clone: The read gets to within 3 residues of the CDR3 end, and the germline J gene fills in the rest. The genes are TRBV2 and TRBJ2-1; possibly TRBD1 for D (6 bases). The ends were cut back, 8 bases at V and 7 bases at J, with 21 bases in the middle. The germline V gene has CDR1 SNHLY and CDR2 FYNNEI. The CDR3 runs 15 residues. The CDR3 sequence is CASAQRRGSTNEQFF. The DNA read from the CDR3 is TGTGCCAGCGCCCAACGAAGGGGGTCTACAAATGAG.

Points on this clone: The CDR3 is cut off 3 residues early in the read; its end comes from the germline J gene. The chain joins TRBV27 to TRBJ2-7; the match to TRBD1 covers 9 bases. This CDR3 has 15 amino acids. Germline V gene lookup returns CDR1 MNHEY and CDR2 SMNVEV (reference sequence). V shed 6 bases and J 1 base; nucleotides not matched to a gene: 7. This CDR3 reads CASSRKGQGSYEQYF. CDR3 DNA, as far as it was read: TGTGCCAGCAGCCGGAAGGGACAGGGATCCTACGAG.

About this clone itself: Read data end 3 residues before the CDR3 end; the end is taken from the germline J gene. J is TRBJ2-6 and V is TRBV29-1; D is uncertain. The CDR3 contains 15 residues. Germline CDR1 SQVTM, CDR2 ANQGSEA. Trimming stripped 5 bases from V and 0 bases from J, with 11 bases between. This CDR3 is CSVSARISGANVLTF. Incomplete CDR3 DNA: TGCAGCGTTTCCGCTAGGATCTCTGGGGCCAACGTC.

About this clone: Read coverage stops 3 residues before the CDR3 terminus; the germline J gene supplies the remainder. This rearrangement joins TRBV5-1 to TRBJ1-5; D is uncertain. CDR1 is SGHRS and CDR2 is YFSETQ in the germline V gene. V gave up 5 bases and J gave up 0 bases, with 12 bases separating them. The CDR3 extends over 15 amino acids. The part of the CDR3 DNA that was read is TGCGCCAGCAGGAACATCAGTACTAGCAATCAGCCC. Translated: CASRNISTSNQP. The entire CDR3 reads CASRNISTSNQPQHF.

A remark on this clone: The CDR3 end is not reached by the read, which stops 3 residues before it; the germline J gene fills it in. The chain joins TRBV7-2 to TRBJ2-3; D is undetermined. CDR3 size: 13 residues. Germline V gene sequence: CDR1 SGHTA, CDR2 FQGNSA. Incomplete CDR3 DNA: TGTGCCAGCAGGTTCCCCCCAGAAGAGACG. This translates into CASRFPPEET. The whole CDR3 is CASRFPPEETQYF.

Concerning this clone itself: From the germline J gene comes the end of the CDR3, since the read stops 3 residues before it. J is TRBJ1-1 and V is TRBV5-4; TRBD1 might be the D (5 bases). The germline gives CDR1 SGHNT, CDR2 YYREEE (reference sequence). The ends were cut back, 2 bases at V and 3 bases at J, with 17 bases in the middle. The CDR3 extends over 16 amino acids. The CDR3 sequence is CASSLDSGLGDTEAFF. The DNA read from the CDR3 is TGTGCCAGCAGCTTAGATTCAGGGTTGGGTGACACTGAA.